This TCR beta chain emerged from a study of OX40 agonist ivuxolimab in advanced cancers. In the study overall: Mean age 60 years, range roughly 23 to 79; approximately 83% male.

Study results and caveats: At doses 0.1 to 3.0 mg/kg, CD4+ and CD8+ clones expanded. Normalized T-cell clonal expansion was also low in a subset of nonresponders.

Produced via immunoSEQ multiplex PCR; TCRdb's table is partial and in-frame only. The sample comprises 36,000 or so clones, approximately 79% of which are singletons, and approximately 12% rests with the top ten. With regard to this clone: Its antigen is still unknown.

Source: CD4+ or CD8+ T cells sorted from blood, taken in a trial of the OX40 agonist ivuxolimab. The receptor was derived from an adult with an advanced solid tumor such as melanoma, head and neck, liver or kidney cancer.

The CDR3 DNA reads as TGCGCCAGCAGCCCCCTCGGGACTAAGAATAATGAGCAGTTCTTC. This codes for CASSPLGTKNNEQFF. The chain joins TRBV5-1 to TRBJ2-1; 7 nucleotides match TRBD2. Germline CDR1 reads SGHRS; CDR2 reads YFSETQ. The length of the CDR3 is 15 residues. With V trimmed by 4 bases and J by 7 bases, 11 bases remained unmatched.